This T cell receptor (beta chain) was recorded in a study of cytomegalovirus exposure and HLA in healthy donors (dated by TCRdb to the late 2010s). General notes on the study: In an earlier analysis of roughly 590 of the donors, 250 to 350 Gb of sequence data and roughly 100 million unique TCR beta sequences from 180 million or so T cells were reported. In addition to the first cohort of 666 subjects, a separate validation cohort of around 110 different subjects was used. To decide whether each TCR beta V gene segment behaved as functional or pseudogenic, an earlier analysis of 587 of the donors relied on high-throughput TCR beta sequencing. Every repertoire in the discovery cohort had been generated on one and the same sequencing platform. An early release that covered some 630 HLA-typed donors contained about 300 gigabases of sequencing data and 80 million or so unique TCR sequences. A later analysis re-analyzed previously published TCR beta repertoires from roughly 600 donors and added high-resolution HLA genotyping to study TCR occurrence patterns. Class I and class II HLA loci were covered by the typing at four-digit resolution. A later genetic analysis used genome-wide SNP genotypes for about 65% of the 666 donors, treating that subset as a discovery cohort. Roughly five DR-DQ haplotypes were treated as single units for association and clustering because of strong linkage in the cohort. The genetic ancestry cluster associated with self-reported Caucasian donors included 70% to 85% of the roughly 400 genotyped donors. Among some 410 genotyped donors of the cohort, an average of around 240,000 unique TCR beta nucleotide sequences were sequenced per donor, roughly 20% of them non-productive. Donor age, sex, ethnicity and CMV serostatus were compiled alongside the repertoire data. The study profiled the T cell repertoires of hundreds of subjects by immunosequencing and related them to cytomegalovirus serostatus. High-throughput TCR immunosequencing, statistical association of individual TCRs with disease status, and machine learning were combined to predict cytomegalovirus infection status. Typing coverage varied by locus: 629-630 donors for A, B, C, DRB1 and DQB1; approximately 560 for DQA1; around 570 for DPA1; 400 to 480 for DPB1. The aim of the study was to test whether cataloging public T cell receptors could identify signatures of past pathogen exposure. Rather than drawing on any new phenotypic data, the later analysis identified candidate immune exposures from TCR beta sequences and the way those sequences occurred across donors. The paper as a whole reports these results and caveats: In a later genetic analysis, fewer N-insertions in productive TCRs were reported among donors in an Asian-associated ancestry cluster than the approximately 630-donor mean. A few of the identified cytomegalovirus-associated TCR beta chains were confirmed in vitro to be specific for cytomegalovirus antigens. The 87-base-pair reads could not distinguish some IMGT-functional V segments, including TRBV6-2 and TRBV6-3, so those segments were excluded. Presence/absence analyses assumed roughly uniform sequencing depth across donors, an assumption that may not hold. In a later analysis, most CMV-associated TCR beta chains were found to appear HLA-restricted, with HLA associations seemingly driven largely by CMV exposure. A cluster of highly shared sequence variants was judged likely to represent a technical artifact of the sequencing pipeline. Only TCR beta chains were sequenced in this cohort, and the absence of alpha or paired-chain data limited detectable features. Compared with equally common non-associated chains, HLA-associated TCR beta chains in a later analysis were more clonally expanded and had lower generation probabilities. The authors suggested that the approach could potentially be extended to other disease states and immunological phenotypes. An association between a missense DCLRE1C variant and V-gene and J-gene trimming of TCR beta chains was found in a later genetic analysis and replicated in an independent cohort. Because HLA typing was missing for some donors at each locus, association tests included only the typed subset. In a later analysis, TCR association rates were found to vary across HLA loci, with the most associated TCRs seen for DRB1 alleles and the fewest for HLA-C alleles. Most TCR sequences were observed very rarely across donors, whereas some public TCRs were present in many individuals. The classifier was reported to diagnose cytomegalovirus status with high specificity and sensitivity in both the original and validation cohorts. In a later analysis, more than 15,000 TCR beta sequences were associated with specific HLA alleles at a false discovery rate of 0.05. The study gave a list of 150 to 200 TCR beta chains associated with cytomegalovirus. Correlated functional status among segregating V segments might reflect linkage disequilibrium, but an unknown experimental factor could not be ruled out. Because counts were too low, 15 to 20 rarely observed V segments, including chromosome 9 orphons, were excluded from the earlier analysis of 587 of the donors. A later analysis reported that several top co-occurrence clusters appeared linked to parvovirus B19, influenza, CMV and Epstein-Barr virus. For the cohort, immune exposure information was limited to CMV serostatus. When HLA alleles, especially DR and DQ, strongly co-occurred, attributing TCR associations to individual alleles was difficult. An earlier analysis of 587 of the donors showed that most TCR beta V segments appeared in productive rearrangements either about 90% or about 30% of the time, which broadly matched IMGT annotations. A further reported finding was that TCR beta sequences accurately predicted the HLA-A and HLA-B alleles for most subjects in the first cohort.

Including the terminal cysteine and phenylalanine, the CDR3 comprises 16 residues. CDR3 DNA only is kept here, 48 bases in frame from base 1. The germline V gene encodes CDR1 LGHNA and CDR2 YSLEER. A distance of 20 bases separates the germline ends of V and J, which lose 6 bases and 3 bases respectively. The cohort comprised some 700 healthy bone marrow donors. All cohort members were sampled while nominally healthy, although unrecorded immune exposures were likely present. The donor tested CMV seropositive and was one of the 289 seropositive cohort members. A peripheral blood sample was provided by each donor, and peripheral blood mononuclear cells were used for TCR beta sequencing. The Qiagen DNeasy Blood Extraction Kit was used to extract genomic DNA from the blood cell samples. For this clone: It has no known antigen specificity. No per-base quality is available; no much larger clone lies one base away.

Library generation was performed with the immunoSEQ multiplex PCR assay. For the multiplex PCR, a mixture combining 60 forward primers for TCR Vbeta segments and 13 reverse primers for TCR Jbeta segments was used. A multiplex PCR assay on genomic DNA amplified the CDR3 region of rearranged TCR beta genes. Amplified TCR beta libraries were sequenced as 87-base-pair reads on the Illumina HiSeq System. Processing in the source paper ran as follows. In a later analysis, roughly 80 million unique TCR beta chains were counted across the 500 to 850 repertoires, and roughly 10 million of these chains were shared by at least two donors. Raw reads were error-corrected and collapsed into unique sequences by a nearest-neighbor algorithm in which closely related sequences were merged to remove PCR and sequencing errors. CDR3 sequences were aligned to IMGT reference sequences to assign V, D and J gene segments. For a sequence to be retained, a match of at least six nucleotides was required to both a V gene segment and a J gene segment. Rearrangements were classified as productive when the CDR3 lacked stop codons and remained in frame with V and J, and all other rearrangements were classified as non-productive. Following IMGT convention, CDR3 was defined as the stretch from the second conserved V-encoded cysteine up to the conserved J-encoded phenylalanine. The earlier analysis of 500 to 650 of the donors excluded any sequence lacking an unambiguous match to a single V gene segment. An earlier analysis of 587 of the donors classified V segments as functional when productive rearrangements were above 56.7% and as segregating when the standard deviation between donors was above 5%. A statistical classification framework was built to diagnose cytomegalovirus status from the catalog of TCR beta chain sequences. A later analysis assigned V and J genes by comparing TCR nucleotide sequences with IMGT/GENE-DB human TR gene sequences. In a later analysis, CDR3 sequences and most-parsimonious VDJ recombination scenarios were assigned using the TCRdist pipeline. In a later analysis, each TCR beta chain was defined by its CDR3 amino acid sequence together with its V-gene family, and reads without a unique V-gene family were excluded. To address suspected cross-contamination and a sequencing artifact, a later analysis removed approximately 590 highly shared, low-generation-probability nucleotide sequences. A later analysis calculated a clonal expansion index for each public chain from normalized within-repertoire ranks of inferred template counts. In a later analysis, generation probabilities were computed using a VDJ recombination model fitted to out-of-frame rearrangements, and the results were checked against IGoR. Hypergeometric tests were used in a later analysis to score TCR-TCR, TCR-HLA and TCR-CMV co-occurrence, with a repertoire-size bias correction applied to the TCR pairs. False discovery rates were estimated in a later analysis by permuting HLA or CMV assignments 20 times. In a later analysis, co-occurring TCRs were grouped using DBSCAN, and TCRdist sequence similarity was added for clustering within HLA-allele-positive subsets. Repertoires with fewer than 30,000 or more than 120,000 public chains, plus five repertoires with anomalous nucleotide sharing, were excluded from co-occurrence clustering. Here the immuneACCESS table is served through TCRdb, limited to in-frame sequences with V and J called. Missing clones are a known gap in these copies; in checked studies unresolved V genes cover under half, and the rest lacks a known reason. Clone size and the V and J calls come from that table; the DNA yielded D and trimming. Present in this sample are more than 95,000 clones, approximately 74% of which were seen just once. Of the sample, roughly 3.2% is held by the ten largest clones.

The source material was PBMCs. This chain joins TRBV4-3 to TRBJ1-1; TRBD1 could be the D gene, as 6 bases match. The receptor was isolated from a female donor in good health and CMV-seropositive. The bases read TGCGCCAGCAGTCTGGGGGGGCAGGGAGTCGACACTGAAGCTTTCTTT. Its product reads: CASSLGGQGVDTEAFF.